Listed below are T cell receptor beta chains from one sample, sequenced in a study of somatic mutations in cytotoxic T cells in rheumatoid arthritis. Only in-frame clones appear in the TCRdb table, and some are missing; sequencing was by immunoSEQ multiplex PCR. Seen here are fewer than 25,000 clones, roughly 80% observed once, and the top ten hold about 11%. Sequenced material: CD8+ T cells sorted from blood. These receptors all come from a woman between 45 and 65 years old in good health. The CDR3 runs from the conserved cysteine through the conserved F or W. D genes are given only for firm matches. Clone size is not always given. Where it is, it says once, few, many or a class for expanded clones.

clone size: -
D gene: TRBD1
J gene: TRBJ2-7
V gene: TRBV4-1
CDR3 protein: CASSQVDRGYEQYF
CDR3 DNA: TGCGCCAGCAGCCAAGTGGACAGGGGCTACGAGCAGTACTTC

clone size: -
D gene: -
J gene: TRBJ1-2
V gene: TRBV15
CDR3 protein: CATSGGPGFYGYTF
CDR3 DNA: TGTGCCACCAGCGGTGGGCCAGGGTTCTATGGCTACACCTTC

clone size: few
D gene: -
J gene: TRBJ2-7
V gene: TRBV11-3
CDR3 protein: CASSLLCSYEQYF
CDR3 DNA: TGTGCCAGCAGCTTACTTTGCTCCTACGAGCAGTACTTC

clone size: -
D gene: -
J gene: TRBJ2-7
V gene: TRBV28
CDR3 protein: CASSSVRTDSYEQYF
CDR3 DNA: TGTGCCAGCAGTTCAGTCCGGACAGACTCCTACGAGCAGTACTTC

clone size: -
D gene: -
J gene: TRBJ1-2
V gene: TRBV7-9
CDR3 protein: CASSPGSNYGYTF
CDR3 DNA: TGTGCCAGCAGCCCAGGATCTAACTATGGCTACACCTTC

clone size: few
D gene: TRBD2
J gene: TRBJ2-7
V gene: TRBV7-9
CDR3 protein: CASSPGVTSGYEQYF
CDR3 DNA: TGTGCCAGCAGCCCGGGGGTGACTAGCGGCTACGAGCAGTACTTC

clone size: -
D gene: -
J gene: TRBJ2-6
V gene: TRBV6-5
CDR3 protein: CASSYSWGSGANVLTF
CDR3 DNA: TGTGCCAGCAGTTACTCGTGGGGATCTGGGGCCAACGTCCTGACTTTC

clone size: -
D gene: TRBD2
J gene: TRBJ2-1
V gene: TRBV6-5
CDR3 protein: CASAGLAGGLHEQFF
CDR3 DNA: TGTGCCAGCGCGGGGCTAGCGGGAGGGCTCCATGAGCAGTTCTTC

clone size: once
D gene: TRBD2
J gene: TRBJ2-5
V gene: TRBV11-2
CDR3 protein: CASSRTSGSGETQYF
CDR3 DNA: TGTGCCAGCAGCCGGACTAGCGGGAGTGGGGAGACCCAGTACTTC

clone size: -
D gene: TRBD2
J gene: TRBJ2-7
V gene: TRBV30
CDR3 protein: CAGILAGASEQYF
CDR3 DNA: TGTGCCGGTATTCTAGCGGGAGCATCCGAGCAGTACTTC

clone size: -
D gene: -
J gene: TRBJ2-3
V gene: TRBV5-1
CDR3 protein: CASSLAGADTQYF
CDR3 DNA: TGCGCCAGCAGCTTGGCGGGGGCAGATACGCAGTATTTT

clone size: -
D gene: -
J gene: TRBJ1-1
V gene: TRBV7-9
CDR3 protein: CASRIDSEAFF
CDR3 DNA: TGTGCCAGCAGGATCGACAGCGAAGCTTTCTTT